This T cell receptor beta chain was obtained from a study of monozygotic twins with inflammatory bowel disease (dated by TCRdb to between 2018 and 2020). Describing the broader study: The complete study included approximately 28 monozygotic twin pairs: 19 IBD-discordant Danish pairs and nine German pairs, of which four were IBD-concordant and five were IBD-discordant. Within discordant pairs, disease-associated traits were sought mainly by comparing IBD patients with their genetically identical healthy co-twins. Each individual had, on average, about 151 000 unique TCRalpha sequences and 181 000 unique TCRbeta sequences available for analysis. Summary of the overall study and its limitations: Measured by the inverse Simpson index, TCRbeta repertoire diversity was lower in IBD patients than in their healthy co-twins. Compared with healthy twins, IBD patients had fewer clonotypes in common with other individuals, a difference most pronounced in patients showing signs of disease activity. Because patients received different immunosuppressive treatments, the repertoires may have picked up extra background noise and variability between individuals. Concordant and discordant twins showed no difference in repertoire similarity, possibly because of limited statistical power. The results gave no support for a single strong signal or clonotype linked to IBD. Distinction between different T cell subtypes could not be achieved in the analysis.

From each donor, a roughly 2.5 ml peripheral blood sample was drawn into PAXgene tubes and stored at -80 degrees C. Without any T cell sorting, total RNA was extracted from whole blood using the PAXgene blood miRNA kit on an automated QIAcube. Peripheral blood from monozygotic twin pairs, either concordant or discordant for inflammatory bowel disease, underwent deep TCRalpha and TCRbeta repertoire profiling that used unique molecular barcoding. Smoking habits were recorded for all twin pairs, and each individual was classified as a current, former or never smoker. Library generation was performed with 5' RACE. Each TCR library was prepared from about 3,300 ng of total RNA. cDNA was synthesized with SMARTScribe reverse transcriptase in eight separate reactions per sample. During cDNA synthesis, unique molecular identifiers containing a 6-nucleotide sample barcode were introduced by template switching. TCRalpha and TCRbeta cDNA was amplified in two nested PCRs of about 16 and 10 cycles, and bead purification was carried out after each PCR. Before amplification, the cDNA was treated with uracil DNA-glycosylase and purified using the QIAquick PCR purification kit. In the second PCR, Illumina TruSeq-compatible adapters and sample-specific barcodes were added. TapeStation and Qubit were used to check library quality and concentration, and roughly 4.8 ng of each library went into the pool. Sequencing of pooled libraries was carried out on an Illumina HiSeq2500 single-index Rapid Run using 2 x 100 bp reads and custom sequencing primers. As for the authors' bioinformatics: UMI-based consensus assembly with MiGEC version 1.2.6 was used to correct PCR and sequencing errors. MiXCR version 2.1.1 was used for V(D)J alignment, clonotype assembly and CDR3 extraction. Normalisation of gene usage, clonotype sharing and MAIT/NKT TCR abundance was achieved by analysing the top 1000, 10 000 and 20 000 clonotypes per sample. After downsampling to 27 000 UMIs, diversity was calculated as the inverse Simpson index using the vegan R package. Statistical testing used paired Mann-Whitney U tests on the discordant twin pairs and applied Benjamini-Hochberg correction for multiple testing. The reads, reprocessed by TCRdb, yield one row per CDR3 protein sequence and no DNA. It is TCRdb's table, rather than the study itself, that gives the V and J calls and clone size. The sample's table covers nearly 450,000 distinct CDR3 sequences. The biggest ten clones account for roughly 2.2% of the sample.

Based on the germline V gene, the CDR1 and CDR2 sequences are LGHNA and YNFKEQ. Its CDR3 holds 15 amino acids, cysteine through phenylalanine. The nucleotide record is missing. Concerning this clonotype itself: This clone's antigen is unknown.

Recombination connected TRBV4-2 to TRBJ1-2; the D call of TRBD1 rests on TCRdb alone, since no DNA is present to check it. This receptor was identified in a human donor with ulcerative colitis or Crohn's disease, or a healthy co-twin of an affected twin (not recorded which). The sequenced sample was blood. Here the CDR3 is given as CASSQGTGGNYGYTF.